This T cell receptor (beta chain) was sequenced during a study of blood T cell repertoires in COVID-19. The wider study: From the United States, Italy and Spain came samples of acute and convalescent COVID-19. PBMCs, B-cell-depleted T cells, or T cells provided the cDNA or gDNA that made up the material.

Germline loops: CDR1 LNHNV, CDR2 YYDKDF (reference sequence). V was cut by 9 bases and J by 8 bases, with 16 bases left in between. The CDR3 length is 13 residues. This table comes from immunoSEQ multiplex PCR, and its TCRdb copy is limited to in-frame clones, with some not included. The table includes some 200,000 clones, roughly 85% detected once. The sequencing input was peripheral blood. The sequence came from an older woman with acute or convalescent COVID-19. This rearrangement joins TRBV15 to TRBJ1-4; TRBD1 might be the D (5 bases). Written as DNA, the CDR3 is TGTGCCACTACCCAGGGATTACGAGAAAAACTGTTTTTT. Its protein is CATTQGLREKLFF.